The T cell receptor beta chain described here comes from a study of Graves' ophthalmopathy and Graves' hyperthyroidism. PBMCs stemmed from around 10 ml of fresh peripheral blood. Scientists amplified the TCR beta CDR3 regions from RNA transcripts. First-round RT-PCR employed HTBI primers, with a second-round multiplex PCR after it. TCRdb independently ran MiXCR on the multiplex PCR reads; one entry per CDR3 protein. Of roughly 400,000 distinct CDR3 sequences listed, approximately 16% are singletons. This clonotype came up many times. The CDR3 is 17 amino acids. V dropped 5 bases and J dropped 0 bases, with 17 bases sitting between them. Germline lookup yields CDR1 MRHNA and CDR2 SNTAGT.

The sequence came from a woman aged 18-29 years with Graves' ophthalmopathy. The V gene is TRBV6-4, the J gene TRBJ1-5; no clear D gene. Sequenced sample: peripheral blood. The CDR3 reads CASSPREAGASNQPQHF. DNA of the CDR3: TGTGCCAGCAGTCCCCGGGAGGCAGGCGCTAGCAATCAGCCCCAGCATTTT.